This T cell receptor beta chain is from a study of T cells in Graves' hyperthyroidism and ophthalmopathy. Using less than 12 ml of fresh peripheral blood, PBMCs were prepared. The CDR3 has 12 amino acids. Germline CDR1 DFQATT, CDR2 SNEGSKA (reference sequence). The V gene lost 1 base and the J gene lost 0 bases, with 0 bases spanning the gap. Amplification targeted TCR beta CDR3 regions from RNA transcripts. Researchers ran a first-round RT-PCR on the TCR CDR3 using the HTBI primer set. One entry per CDR3 protein results from TCRdb running MiXCR on the multiplex PCR reads. The profile shows roughly 250,000 distinct CDR3 sequences, 20% to 25% of them singletons.

This sequence originates from a man between 25 and 39 years old with Graves' ophthalmopathy. Sequencing input: blood. This chain uses TRBV20-1 with TRBJ2-2; D remains unclear. The CDR3 region has the DNA TGCAGTGCTAGAGCGAACACCGGGGAGCTGTTTTTT. It encodes CSARANTGELFF.